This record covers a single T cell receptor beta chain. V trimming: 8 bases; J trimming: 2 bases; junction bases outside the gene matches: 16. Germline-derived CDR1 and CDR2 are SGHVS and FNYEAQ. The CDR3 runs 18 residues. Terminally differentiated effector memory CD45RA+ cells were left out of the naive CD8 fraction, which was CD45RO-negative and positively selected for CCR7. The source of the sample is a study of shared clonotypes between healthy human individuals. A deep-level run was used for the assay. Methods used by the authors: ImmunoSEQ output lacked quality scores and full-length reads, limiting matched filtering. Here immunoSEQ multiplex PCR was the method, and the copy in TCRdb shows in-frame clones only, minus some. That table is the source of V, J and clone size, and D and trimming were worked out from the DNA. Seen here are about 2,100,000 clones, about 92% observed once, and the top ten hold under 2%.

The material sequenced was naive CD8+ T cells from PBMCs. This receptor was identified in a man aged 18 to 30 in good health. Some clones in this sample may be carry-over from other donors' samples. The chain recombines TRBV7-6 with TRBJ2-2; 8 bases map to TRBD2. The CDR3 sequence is CASGPEAGVSVNTGELFF. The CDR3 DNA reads TGTGCCAGCGGACCAGAAGCGGGAGTCTCAGTAAACACCGGGGAGCTGTTTTTT.